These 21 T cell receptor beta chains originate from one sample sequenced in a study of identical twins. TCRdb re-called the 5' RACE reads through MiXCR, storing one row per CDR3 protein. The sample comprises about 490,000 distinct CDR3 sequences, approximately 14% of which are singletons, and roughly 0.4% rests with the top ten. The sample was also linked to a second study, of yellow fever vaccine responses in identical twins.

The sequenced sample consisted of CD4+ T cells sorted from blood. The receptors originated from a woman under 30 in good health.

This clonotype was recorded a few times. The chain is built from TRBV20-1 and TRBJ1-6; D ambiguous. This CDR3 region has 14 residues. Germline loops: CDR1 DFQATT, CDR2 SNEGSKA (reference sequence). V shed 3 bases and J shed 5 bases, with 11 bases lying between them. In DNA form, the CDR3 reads TGCAGTGCTAGTAAGGCTTTCGATAATTCACCCCTCCACTTT. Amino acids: CSASKAFDNSPLHF.

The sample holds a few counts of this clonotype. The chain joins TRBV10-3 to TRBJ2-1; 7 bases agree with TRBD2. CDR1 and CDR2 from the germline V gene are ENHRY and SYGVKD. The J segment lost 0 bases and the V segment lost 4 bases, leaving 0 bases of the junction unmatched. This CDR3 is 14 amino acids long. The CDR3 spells CAISGGSSYNEQFF. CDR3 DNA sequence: TGTGCCATCAGTGGCGGGAGCTCCTACAATGAGCAGTTCTTC.

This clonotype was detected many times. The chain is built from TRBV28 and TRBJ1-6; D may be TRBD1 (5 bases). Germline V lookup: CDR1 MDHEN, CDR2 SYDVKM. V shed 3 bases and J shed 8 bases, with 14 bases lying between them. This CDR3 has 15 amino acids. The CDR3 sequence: CASSFGEAGDSPLHF. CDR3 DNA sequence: TGTGCCAGCAGTTTCGGCGAGGCGGGGGATTCACCCCTCCACTTT.

CDR3 in DNA: TGTGCCAGCAGCCTGCGGGGGGGGGAGCAAGAGACCCAGTACTTC. It yields the protein CASSLRGGEQETQYF. The V call is TRBV11-2, the J call TRBJ2-5, with TRBD2 matching over 9 bases. The V gene's germline CDR1 is SGHAT and CDR2 FQNNGV. The CDR3 length is 15 residues. Trimming took 5 bases from V and 2 from J; bases not matched to a gene: 6.

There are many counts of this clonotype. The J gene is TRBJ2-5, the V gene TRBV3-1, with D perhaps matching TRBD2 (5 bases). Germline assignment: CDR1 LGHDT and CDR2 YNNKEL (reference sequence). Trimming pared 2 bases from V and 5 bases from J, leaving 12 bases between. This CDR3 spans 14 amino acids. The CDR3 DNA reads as TGTGCCAGCAGCCAATCGGTACTAGTGGAGACCCAGTACTTC. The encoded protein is CASSQSVLVETQYF.

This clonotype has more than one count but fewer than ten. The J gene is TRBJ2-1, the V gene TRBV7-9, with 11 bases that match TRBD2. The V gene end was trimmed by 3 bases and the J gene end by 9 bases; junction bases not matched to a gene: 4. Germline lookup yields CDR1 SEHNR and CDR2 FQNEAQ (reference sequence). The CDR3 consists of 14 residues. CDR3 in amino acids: CASSLGLAEVEQFF. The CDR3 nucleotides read TGTGCCAGCAGCTTGGGACTAGCGGAAGTTGAGCAGTTCTTC.

The DNA for the CDR3 is TGTGCCAGCAGCCCCCGGCGGGGATACCGTTCCTACGAGCAGTACTTC. It yields the protein CASSPRRGYRSYEQYF. The chain employs TRBV25-1 and TRBJ2-7; possible D gene TRBD2, 6 bases. Trimming stripped 6 bases from V and 1 base from J, with 19 bases between. This CDR3 comprises 16 residues. The germline CDR1 and CDR2 sequences are MGHDK and SYGVNS.

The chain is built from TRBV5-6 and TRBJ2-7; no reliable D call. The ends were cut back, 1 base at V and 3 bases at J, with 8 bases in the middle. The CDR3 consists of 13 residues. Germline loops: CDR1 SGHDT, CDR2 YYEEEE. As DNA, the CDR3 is TGTGCCAGCAGCTTGTATGGGTTCTACGAGCAGTACGTC. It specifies CASSLYGFYEQYV.

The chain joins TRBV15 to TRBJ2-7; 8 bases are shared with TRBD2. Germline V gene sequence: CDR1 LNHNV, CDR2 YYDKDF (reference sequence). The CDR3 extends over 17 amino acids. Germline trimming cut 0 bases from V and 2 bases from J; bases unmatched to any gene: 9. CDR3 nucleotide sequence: TGTGCCACCAGCAGAGATCTAAGCGGGAGTCCCCCCTACGAGCAGTACTTC. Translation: CATSRDLSGSPPYEQYF.

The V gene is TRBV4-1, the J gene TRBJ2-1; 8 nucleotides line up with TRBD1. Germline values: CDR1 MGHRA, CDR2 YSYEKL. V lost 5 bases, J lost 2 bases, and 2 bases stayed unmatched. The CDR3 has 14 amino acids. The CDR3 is CASSAGQAYNEQFF. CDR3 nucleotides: TGCGCCAGCAGCGCGGGACAGGCCTACAATGAGCAGTTCTTC.

The CDR3, as DNA: TGTGCCAGCAGCTACCAAACTAGCGGGAGTGGGGAGACCCAGTACTTC. As protein: CASSYQTSGSGETQYF. V is TRBV7-2 and J is TRBJ2-5; 11 bases align to TRBD2. With 4 bases clipped from V and 5 bases from J, the junction kept 9 bases outside the gene matches. The CDR3 sequence is 16 residues long. CDR1 and CDR2 (germline): SGHTA, FQGNSA.

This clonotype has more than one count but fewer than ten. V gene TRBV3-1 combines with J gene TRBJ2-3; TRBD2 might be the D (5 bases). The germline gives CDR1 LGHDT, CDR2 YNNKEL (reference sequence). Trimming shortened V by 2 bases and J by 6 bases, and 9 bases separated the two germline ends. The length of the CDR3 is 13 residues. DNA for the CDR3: TGTGCCAGCAGCCAAACTAGTATGGATACGCAGTATTTT. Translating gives CASSQTSMDTQYF.

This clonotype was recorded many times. The CDR3 is CASSESYSGRNEQFF. CDR3 bases: TGTGCCAGCAGTGAATCTTATAGCGGCAGAAATGAGCAGTTCTTC. The chain uses TRBV25-1 and TRBJ2-1; D perhaps matches TRBD2 (6 bases). Germline V gene lookup returns CDR1 MGHDK and CDR2 SYGVNS. V was trimmed by 1 base and J by 7 bases, leaving 14 bases between them. This CDR3 has 15 residues. The whole variable domain, remainder taken from reference TRBV25-1 and TRBJ2-1, is EADIYQTPRYLVIGTGKKITLECSQTMGHDKMYWYQQDPGMELHLIHYSYGVNSTEKGDLSSESTVSRIRTEHFPLTLESARPSHTSQYLCASSESYSGRNEQFFGPGTRLTVL.

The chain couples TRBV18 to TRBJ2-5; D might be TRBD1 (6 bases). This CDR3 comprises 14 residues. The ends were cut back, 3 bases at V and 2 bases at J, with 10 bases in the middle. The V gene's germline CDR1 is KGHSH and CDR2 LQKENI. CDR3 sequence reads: CASSPRGQQETQYF. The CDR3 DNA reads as TGTGCCAGCTCACCCAGAGGACAGCAAGAGACCCAGTACTTC.

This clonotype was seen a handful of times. This chain's CDR3 is CASSLGERGSEQFF. CDR3 coding DNA: TGTGCCAGCAGTTTGGGGGAGAGGGGGAGTGAGCAGTTCTTC. The chain couples TRBV28 to TRBJ2-1, with D perhaps matching TRBD1 (6 bases). The CDR3 has 14 amino acids. V lost 3 bases, J lost 9 bases, and 15 bases lay in between. From germline, CDR1 is MDHEN and CDR2 SYDVKM.

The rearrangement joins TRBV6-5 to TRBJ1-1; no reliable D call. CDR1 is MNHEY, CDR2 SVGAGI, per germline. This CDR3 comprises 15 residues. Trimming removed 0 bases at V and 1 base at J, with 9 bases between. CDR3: CASSYSMRGNTEAFF. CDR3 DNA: TGTGCCAGCAGTTACTCGATGCGTGGGAACACTGAAGCTTTCTTT.

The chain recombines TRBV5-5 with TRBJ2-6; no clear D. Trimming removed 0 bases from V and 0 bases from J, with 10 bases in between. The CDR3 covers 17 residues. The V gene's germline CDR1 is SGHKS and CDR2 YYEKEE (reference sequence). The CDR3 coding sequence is TGTGCCAGCAGCTTGGTCTTTAAAACCTCTGGGGCCAACGTCCTGACTTTC. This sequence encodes CASSLVFKTSGANVLTF. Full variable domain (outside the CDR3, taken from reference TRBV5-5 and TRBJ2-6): DAGVTQSPTHLIKTRGQQVTLRCSPISGHKSVSWYQQVLGQGPQFIFQYYEKEERGRGNFPDRFSARQFPNYSSELNVNALLLGDSALYLCASSLVFKTSGANVLTFGAGSRLTVL.

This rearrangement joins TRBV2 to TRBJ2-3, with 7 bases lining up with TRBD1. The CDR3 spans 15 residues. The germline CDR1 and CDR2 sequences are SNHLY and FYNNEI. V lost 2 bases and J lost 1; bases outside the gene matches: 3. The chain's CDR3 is CASSETGVGTDTQYF. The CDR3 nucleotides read TGTGCCAGCAGTGAAACAGGGGTGGGCACAGATACGCAGTATTTT.

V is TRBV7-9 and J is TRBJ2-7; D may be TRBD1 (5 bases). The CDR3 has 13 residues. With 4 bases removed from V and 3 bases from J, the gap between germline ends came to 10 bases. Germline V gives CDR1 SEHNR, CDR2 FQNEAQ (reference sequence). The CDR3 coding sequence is TGTGCCAGCAGCTCCAGGGAATTCTACGAGCAGTACTTC. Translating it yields CASSSREFYEQYF.

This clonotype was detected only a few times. The chain's CDR3 is CSARDRAGGLPLAKNIQYF. CDR3 nucleotides: TGCAGTGCTAGAGATAGGGCGGGAGGCCTCCCGCTAGCCAAAAACATTCAGTACTTC. J is TRBJ2-4 and V is TRBV20-1, with 8 bases that match TRBD2. V dropped 0 bases and J dropped 0; count of bases not matched to a gene: 13. Per the germline V gene, CDR1 is DFQATT and CDR2 is SNEGSKA (reference sequence). This CDR3 region has 19 residues.

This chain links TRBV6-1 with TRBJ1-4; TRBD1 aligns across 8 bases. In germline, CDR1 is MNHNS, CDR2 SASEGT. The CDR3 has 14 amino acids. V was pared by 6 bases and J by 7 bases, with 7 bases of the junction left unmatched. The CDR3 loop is CASRLTGAGEKLFF. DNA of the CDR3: TGTGCCAGCAGATTGACAGGGGCTGGTGAAAAACTGTTTTTT.